The clone carrying this T cell receptor (beta chain) was seen only a few times. The antigen is not known. The entry originates in a study of beta chain features in type 1 diabetes. Findings of the study overall: Diminished insertions and augmented deletions at VDJ junctions characterized type 1 diabetes patients.

Staining for CD45RO/CCR7/CD25/CD127/CD95/CD27 allowed sorting of CD4+ naive, central memory, regulatory and stem cell-like memory cells. Every bit of the isolated RNA underwent reverse transcription, so sequencing read expressed TCRB transcripts. Samples of naive, central memory and regulatory T cells yielded a mean of approximately 3.9 million reads. Assay used: immunoSEQ multiplex PCR; TCRdb lists only in-frame clones, some missing. This table holds over 700,000 clones, around a sixth found once. Looked up from germline, CDR1 is SGHTA and CDR2 is FQGNSA. CDR3 size: 15 residues. V was clipped by 2 bases and J by 2 bases; unmatched bases: 6.

What was sequenced was naive CD4+ T cells from blood. V and J are TRBV7-2 and TRBJ2-7; 7 bases fit TRBD1. The source is a woman under 30 in good health. CDR3 bases: TGTGCCAGCAGCTTAACAGGGGTTTTCGCCTACGAGCAGTACTTC. Translating gives CASSLTGVFAYEQYF. The full variable domain, with the rest looked up from reference TRBV7-2 and TRBJ2-7, is GAGVSQSPSNKVTEKGKDVELRCDPISGHTALYWYRQSLGQGLEFLIYFQGNSAPDKSGLPSDRFSAERTGGSVSTLTIQRTQQEDSAVYLCASSLTGVFAYEQYFGPGTRLTVT.